This TCR beta chain was retrieved from a study of blood T cell repertoires in COVID-19. Libraries were prepared by immunoSEQ multiplex PCR; TCRdb keeps only in-frame clonotypes and omits some of them. The top ten clones hold 2.2% of a sample with approximately 230,000 clones, 80% to 90% of them seen once. The material sequenced was peripheral blood. This clonotype originated in a man aged 30 to 45 who had recovered from COVID-19.

CDR3 DNA: TGTGCCAGCAGGCTCGAATCGGGGACCGGGGAGCTGTTTTTT. Its protein is CASRLESGTGELFF. The chain carries TRBV7-9 and TRBJ2-2, with TRBD2 as a possible D gene (5 bases). The CDR3 has 14 amino acids. The V gene's germline CDR1 is SEHNR and CDR2 FQNEAQ (reference sequence). Trimming shortened V by 6 bases and J by 5 bases, and 13 bases separated the two germline ends.